Many counts were recorded for the clone carrying this T cell receptor beta chain. Its antigen is currently unknown. The study left out patients who had uncontrolled infection, other autoimmune disease, pregnancy or lactation. Every diagnosis used clinical symptoms, serum thyroxine and TRAb, thyroid ultrasound and orbital computed tomography. There are 14 residues in the CDR3. The germline V and J ends were trimmed by 0 bases and 6 bases, with 14 bases remaining between them. From germline, CDR1 is DFQATT and CDR2 SNEGSKA (reference sequence). RNA transcripts gave rise to amplified TCR beta CDR3 regions. In the first-round RT-PCR of the TCR CDR3, the HTBI primer set was used. TCRdb re-called the multiplex PCR reads with MiXCR, one entry per CDR3 protein. Counted here are roughly 500,000 distinct CDR3 sequences, 40% to 55% occurring once; the ten biggest clones make up about 43%. This record comes from a study of T cells in Graves' hyperthyroidism and ophthalmopathy. Study-level points and caveats: The model forecast ophthalmopathy, anticipating it by a median approximately 6 months before onset. The authors' 13 V-J model separated ophthalmopathy from stable hyperthyroidism.

The sample taken for sequencing was peripheral blood or thyroid tissue (not recorded which). The chain employs TRBV20-1 and TRBJ1-1; weak D call: TRBD1 (6 bases). The receptor's source is an adult woman with Graves' disease, either hyperthyroidism or ophthalmopathy (not recorded which). The CDR3 sequence is CSARDLQGRAEAFF. CDR3 DNA sequence: TGCAGTGCTAGAGACCTACAGGGTCGCGCTGAAGCTTTCTTT.